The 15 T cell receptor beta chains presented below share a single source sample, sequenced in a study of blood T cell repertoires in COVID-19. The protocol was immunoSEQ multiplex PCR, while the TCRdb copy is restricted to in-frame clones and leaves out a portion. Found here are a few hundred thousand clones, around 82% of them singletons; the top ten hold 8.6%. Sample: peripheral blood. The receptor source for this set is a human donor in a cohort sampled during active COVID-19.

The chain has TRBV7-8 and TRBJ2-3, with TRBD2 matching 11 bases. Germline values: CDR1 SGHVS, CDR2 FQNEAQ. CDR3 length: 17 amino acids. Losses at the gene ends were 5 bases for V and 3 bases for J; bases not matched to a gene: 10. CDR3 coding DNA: TGTGCCAGCAGCCACCGACTAGCGGGACTACCGACAGATACGCAGTATTTT. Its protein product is CASSHRLAGLPTDTQYF. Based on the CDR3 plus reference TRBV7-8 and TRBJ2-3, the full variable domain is GAGVSQSPRYKVAKRGQDVALRCDPISGHVSLFWYQQALGQGPEFLTYFQNEAQLDKSGLPSDRFFAERPEGSVSTLKIQRTQQEDSAVYLCASSHRLAGLPTDTQYFGPGTRLTVL.

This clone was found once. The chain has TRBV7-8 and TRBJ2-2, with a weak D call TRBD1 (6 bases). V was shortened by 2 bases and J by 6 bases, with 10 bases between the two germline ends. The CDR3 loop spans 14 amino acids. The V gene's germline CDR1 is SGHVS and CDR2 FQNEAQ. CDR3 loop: CASSLKAGAGELFF. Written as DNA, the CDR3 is TGTGCCAGCAGCTTAAAGGCAGGGGCCGGGGAGCTGTTTTTT. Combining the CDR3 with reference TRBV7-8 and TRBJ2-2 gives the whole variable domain GAGVSQSPRYKVAKRGQDVALRCDPISGHVSLFWYQQALGQGPEFLTYFQNEAQLDKSGLPSDRFFAERPEGSVSTLKIQRTQQEDSAVYLCASSLKAGAGELFFGEGSRLTVL.

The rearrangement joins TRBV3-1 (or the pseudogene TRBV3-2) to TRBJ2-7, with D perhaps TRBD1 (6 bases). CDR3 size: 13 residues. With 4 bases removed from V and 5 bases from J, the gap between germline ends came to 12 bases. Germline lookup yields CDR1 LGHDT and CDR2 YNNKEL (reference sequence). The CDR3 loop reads CASSPRGGDEQYF. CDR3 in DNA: TGTGCCAGCAGCCCAAGAGGGGGTGACGAGCAGTACTTC.

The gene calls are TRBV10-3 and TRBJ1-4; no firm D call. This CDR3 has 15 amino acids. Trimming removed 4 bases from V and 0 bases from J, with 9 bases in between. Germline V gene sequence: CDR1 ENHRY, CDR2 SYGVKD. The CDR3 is CAISGGPATNEKLFF. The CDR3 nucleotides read TGTGCCATCAGTGGCGGGCCCGCAACTAATGAAAAACTGTTTTTT.

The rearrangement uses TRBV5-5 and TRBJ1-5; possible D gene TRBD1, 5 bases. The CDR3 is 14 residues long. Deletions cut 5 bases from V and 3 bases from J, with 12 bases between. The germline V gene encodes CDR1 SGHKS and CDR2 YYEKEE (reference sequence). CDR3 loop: CASRPGMANQPQHF. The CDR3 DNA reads TGTGCCAGCAGGCCAGGGATGGCCAATCAGCCCCAGCATTTT.

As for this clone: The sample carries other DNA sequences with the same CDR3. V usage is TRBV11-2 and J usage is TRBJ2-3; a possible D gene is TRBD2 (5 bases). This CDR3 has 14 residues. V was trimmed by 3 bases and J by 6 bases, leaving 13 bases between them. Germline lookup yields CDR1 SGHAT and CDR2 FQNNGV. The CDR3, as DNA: TGTGCCAGCAGCTTGACGCCCCGAGGGGATACGCAGTATTTT. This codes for CASSLTPRGDTQYF.

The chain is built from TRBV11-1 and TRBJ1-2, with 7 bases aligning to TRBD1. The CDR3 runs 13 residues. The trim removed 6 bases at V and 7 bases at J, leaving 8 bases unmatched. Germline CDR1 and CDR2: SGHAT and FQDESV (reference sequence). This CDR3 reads CASSRKQGSGYTF. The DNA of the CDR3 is TGTGCCAGCAGTCGTAAACAGGGGTCTGGCTACACCTTC.

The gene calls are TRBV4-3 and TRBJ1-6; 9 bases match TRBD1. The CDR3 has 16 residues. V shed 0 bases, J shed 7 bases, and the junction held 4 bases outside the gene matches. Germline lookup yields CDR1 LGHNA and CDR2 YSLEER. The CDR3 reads CASSQDLTGGNSPLHF. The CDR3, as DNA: TGCGCCAGCAGCCAAGACTTGACAGGGGGGAATTCACCCCTCCACTTT.

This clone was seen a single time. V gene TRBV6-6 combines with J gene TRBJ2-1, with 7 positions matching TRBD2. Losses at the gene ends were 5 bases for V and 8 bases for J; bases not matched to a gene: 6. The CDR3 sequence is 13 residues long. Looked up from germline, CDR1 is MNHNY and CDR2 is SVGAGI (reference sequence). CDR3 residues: CASSPNGLDEQFF. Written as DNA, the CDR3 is TGTGCCAGCAGTCCCAACGGACTAGATGAGCAGTTCTTC.

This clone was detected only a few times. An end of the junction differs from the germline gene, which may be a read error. The CDR3 region has the DNA TGTGCCAGGACTAGCGGGAGGGACAAGGTAGTCTTC. It specifies CARTSGRDKVVF. The chain has TRBV2 and TRBJ2-1; 14 bases match TRBD2. The CDR3 length is 12 residues. Germline CDR1 reads SNHLY; CDR2 reads FYNNEI.

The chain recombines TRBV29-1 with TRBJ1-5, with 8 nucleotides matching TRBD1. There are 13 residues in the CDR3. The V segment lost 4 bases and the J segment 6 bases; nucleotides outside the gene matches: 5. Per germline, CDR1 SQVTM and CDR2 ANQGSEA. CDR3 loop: CSVGQGRGQPQHF. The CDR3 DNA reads TGCAGCGTTGGACAGGGGAGGGGTCAGCCCCAGCATTTT.

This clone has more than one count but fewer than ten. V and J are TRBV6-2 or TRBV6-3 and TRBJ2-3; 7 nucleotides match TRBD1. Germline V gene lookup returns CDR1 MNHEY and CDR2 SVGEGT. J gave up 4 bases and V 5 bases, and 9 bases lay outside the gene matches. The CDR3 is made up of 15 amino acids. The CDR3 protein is CASSPSRQGPDTQYF. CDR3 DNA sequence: TGTGCCAGCAGTCCCTCCAGACAGGGCCCAGATACGCAGTATTTT.

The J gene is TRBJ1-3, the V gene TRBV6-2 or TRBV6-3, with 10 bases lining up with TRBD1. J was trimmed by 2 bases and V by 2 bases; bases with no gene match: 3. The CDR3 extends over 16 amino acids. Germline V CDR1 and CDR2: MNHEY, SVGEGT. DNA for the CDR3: TGTGCCAGCAGTTACACGGACAGGGGGACTGGAAACACCATATATTTT. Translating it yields CASSYTDRGTGNTIYF.

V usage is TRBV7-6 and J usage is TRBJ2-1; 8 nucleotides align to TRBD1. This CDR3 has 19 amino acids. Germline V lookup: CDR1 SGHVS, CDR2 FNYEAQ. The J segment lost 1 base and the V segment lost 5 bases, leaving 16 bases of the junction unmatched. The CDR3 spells CASSPILPGQDSSYNEQFF. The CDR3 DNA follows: TGTGCCAGCAGCCCAATTTTACCGGGACAGGATTCTTCCTACAATGAGCAGTTCTTC.

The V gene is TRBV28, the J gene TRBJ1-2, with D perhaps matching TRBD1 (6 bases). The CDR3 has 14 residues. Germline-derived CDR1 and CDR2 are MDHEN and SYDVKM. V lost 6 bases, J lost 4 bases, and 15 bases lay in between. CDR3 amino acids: CASRPMGARYGYTF. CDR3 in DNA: TGTGCCAGCAGACCAATGGGGGCCCGCTATGGCTACACCTTC.